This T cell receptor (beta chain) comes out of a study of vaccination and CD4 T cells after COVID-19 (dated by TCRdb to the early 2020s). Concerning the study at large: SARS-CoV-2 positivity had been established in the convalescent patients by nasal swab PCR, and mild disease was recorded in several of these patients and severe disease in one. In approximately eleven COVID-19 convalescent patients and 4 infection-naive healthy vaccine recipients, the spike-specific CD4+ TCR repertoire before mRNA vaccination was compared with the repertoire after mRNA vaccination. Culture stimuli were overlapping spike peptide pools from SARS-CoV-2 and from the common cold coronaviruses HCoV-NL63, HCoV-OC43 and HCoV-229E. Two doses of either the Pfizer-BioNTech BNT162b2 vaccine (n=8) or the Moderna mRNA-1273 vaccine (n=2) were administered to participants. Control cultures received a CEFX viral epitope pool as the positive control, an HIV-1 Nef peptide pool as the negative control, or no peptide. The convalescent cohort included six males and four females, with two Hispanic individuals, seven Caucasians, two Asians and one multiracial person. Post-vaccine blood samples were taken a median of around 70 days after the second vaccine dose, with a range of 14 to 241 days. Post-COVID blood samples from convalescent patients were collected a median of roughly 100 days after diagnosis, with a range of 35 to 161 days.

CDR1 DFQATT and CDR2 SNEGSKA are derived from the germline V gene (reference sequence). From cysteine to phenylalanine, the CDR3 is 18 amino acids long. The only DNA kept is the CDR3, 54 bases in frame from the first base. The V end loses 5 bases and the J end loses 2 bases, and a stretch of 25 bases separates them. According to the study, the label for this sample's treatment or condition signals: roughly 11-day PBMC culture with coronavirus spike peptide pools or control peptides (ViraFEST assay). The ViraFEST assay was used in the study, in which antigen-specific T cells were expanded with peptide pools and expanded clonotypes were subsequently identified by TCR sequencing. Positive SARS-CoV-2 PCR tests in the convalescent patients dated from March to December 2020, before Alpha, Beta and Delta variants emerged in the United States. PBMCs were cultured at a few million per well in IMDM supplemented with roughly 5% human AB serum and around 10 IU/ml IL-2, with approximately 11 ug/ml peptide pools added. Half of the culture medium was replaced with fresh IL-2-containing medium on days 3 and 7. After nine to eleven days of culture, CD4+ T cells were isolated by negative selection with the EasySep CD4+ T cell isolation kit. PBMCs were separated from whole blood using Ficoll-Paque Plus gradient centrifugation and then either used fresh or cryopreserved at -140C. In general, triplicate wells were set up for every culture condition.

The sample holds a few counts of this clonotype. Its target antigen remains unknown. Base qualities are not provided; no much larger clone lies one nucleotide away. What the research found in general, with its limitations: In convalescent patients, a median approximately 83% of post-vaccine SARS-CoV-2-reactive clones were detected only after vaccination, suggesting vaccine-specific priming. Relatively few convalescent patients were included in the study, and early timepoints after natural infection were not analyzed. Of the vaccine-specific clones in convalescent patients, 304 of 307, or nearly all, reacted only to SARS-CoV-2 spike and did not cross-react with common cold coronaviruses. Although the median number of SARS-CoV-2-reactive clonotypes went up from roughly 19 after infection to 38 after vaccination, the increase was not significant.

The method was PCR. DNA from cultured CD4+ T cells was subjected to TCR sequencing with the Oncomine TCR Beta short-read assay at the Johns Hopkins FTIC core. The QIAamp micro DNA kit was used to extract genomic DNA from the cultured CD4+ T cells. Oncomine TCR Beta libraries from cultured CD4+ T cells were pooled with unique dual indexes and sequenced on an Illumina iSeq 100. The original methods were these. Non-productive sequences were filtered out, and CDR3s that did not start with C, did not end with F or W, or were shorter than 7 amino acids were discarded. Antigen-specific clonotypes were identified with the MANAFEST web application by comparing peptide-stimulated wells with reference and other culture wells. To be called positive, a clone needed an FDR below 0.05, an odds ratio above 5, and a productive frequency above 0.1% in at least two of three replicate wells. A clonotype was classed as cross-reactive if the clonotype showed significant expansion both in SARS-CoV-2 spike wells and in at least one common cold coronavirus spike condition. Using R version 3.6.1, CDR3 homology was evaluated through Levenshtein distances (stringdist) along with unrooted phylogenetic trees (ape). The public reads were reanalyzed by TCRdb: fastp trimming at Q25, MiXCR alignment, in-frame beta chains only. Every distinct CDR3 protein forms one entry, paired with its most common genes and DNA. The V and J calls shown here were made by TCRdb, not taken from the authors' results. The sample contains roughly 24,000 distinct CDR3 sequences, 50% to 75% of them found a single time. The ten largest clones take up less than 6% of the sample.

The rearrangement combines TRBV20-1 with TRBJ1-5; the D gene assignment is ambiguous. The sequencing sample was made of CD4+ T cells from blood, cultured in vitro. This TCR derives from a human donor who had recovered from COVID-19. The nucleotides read TGCAGTGCTCAGAGTATATGGTACAGAAGTTATGGCAATCAGCCCCAGCATTTT. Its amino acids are CSAQSIWYRSYGNQPQHF.